The 10 T cell receptor beta chains below were found in one sample sequenced in a study of T cells in Graves' hyperthyroidism and ophthalmopathy. Authors of the study amplified TCR beta CDR3 regions from RNA transcripts. First-round RT-PCR with HTBI primers amplified the TCR CDR3 region. Each CDR3 protein gets one entry after TCRdb re-called the multiplex PCR reads with MiXCR. The sample yields 600,000 to 850,000 distinct CDR3 sequences, 15% to 20% seen once. Sequenced input: blood. Receptors were obtained from a woman between 45 and 65 years old with Graves' hyperthyroidism that later progressed to Graves' ophthalmopathy.

This clonotype was counted between two and nine times. The chain combines TRBV20-1 with TRBJ2-1, with TRBD1 matching 11 bases. V was pared by 6 bases and J by 2 bases, with 6 bases of the junction left unmatched. From germline, CDR1 is DFQATT and CDR2 SNEGSKA (reference sequence). The CDR3 length is 15 residues. The CDR3 coding sequence is TGCAGTGCACCCGGGACAGGGGGAACCTACAATGAGCAGTTCTTC. Protein sequence: CSAPGTGGTYNEQFF.

This clonotype was detected ten times or more. The V call is TRBV3-1, the J call TRBJ1-5; possible D gene TRBD1, 5 bases. CDR3 length equals 15 residues. The germline V and J ends were trimmed by 3 bases and 3 bases, with 12 bases remaining between them. Germline CDR1 reads LGHDT; CDR2 reads YNNKEL (reference sequence). The CDR3 sequence is CASSQDTGLNQPQHF. CDR3 nucleotides: TGTGCCAGCAGCCAGGACACAGGTCTCAATCAGCCCCAGCATTTT.

The rearrangement uses TRBV9 and TRBJ2-1, with 8 bases identical to TRBD2. This CDR3 has 13 amino acids. Trimming cost V 4 bases and J 9 bases; bases outside gene matches: 6. Germline loops: CDR1 SGDLS, CDR2 YYNGEE. CDR3 sequence: CASSLTSVGEQFF. In nucleotides, the CDR3 is TGTGCCAGCAGCTTGACTAGCGTCGGTGAGCAGTTCTTC.

This chain connects TRBV10-2 to TRBJ1-1, with 7 bases that match TRBD1. Germline assignment: CDR1 WSHSY and CDR2 SAAADI. This CDR3 has 14 amino acids. V trimming: 4 bases; J trimming: 3 bases; junction bases outside the gene matches: 5. The CDR3 region is CASSGGQTDTEAFF. The DNA of the CDR3 is TGCGCCAGCAGTGGGGGACAGACGGACACTGAAGCTTTCTTT.

This clonotype has just a few counts. V gene TRBV5-1 combines with J gene TRBJ2-2; 7 nucleotides line up with TRBD1. Germline V gene data show CDR1 as SGHRS and CDR2 as YFSETQ. CDR3 length equals 14 residues. The ends lost 0 bases at V and 6 bases at J; junction bases unmatched: 2. The CDR3 region has the DNA TGCGCCAGCAGCTTGGCTCAGGGGGCCGGGGAGCTGTTTTTT. Its protein is CASSLAQGAGELFF.

This clonotype was seen more than once but under ten times. V is TRBV2 and J is TRBJ2-1, with 12 bases lining up with TRBD2. V lost 7 bases, J lost 2 bases, and 3 bases stayed unmatched. Germline V gene data show CDR1 as SNHLY and CDR2 as FYNNEI. CDR3 length equals 15 residues. CDR3: CASNRLAGAYNEQFF. Here the CDR3 DNA reads TGTGCCAGCAACCGACTAGCGGGGGCCTACAATGAGCAGTTCTTC.

This clonotype was found many times. The CDR3 bases are TGTGCCAGCAGCTTATTTCGGGGGGCCGTCACTGAAGCTTTCTTT. Its protein is CASSLFRGAVTEAFF. The genes are TRBV7-6 and TRBJ1-1; the D gene is possibly TRBD1 (6 bases). This CDR3 has 15 amino acids. Germline assignment: CDR1 SGHVS and CDR2 FNYEAQ. The ends were cut back, 2 bases at V and 4 bases at J, with 14 bases in the middle.

This clonotype was detected ten times or more. V gene TRBV5-1 combines with J gene TRBJ1-1; 12 bases line up with TRBD1. Germline CDR1 is SGHRS and CDR2 is YFSETQ. The CDR3 has 16 amino acids. Trimming took 3 bases from V and 10 from J; bases not matched to a gene: 13. Here the CDR3 reads CASSSGQGAVGQRAFF. CDR3 DNA sequence: TGCGCCAGCAGCTCGGGACAGGGGGCGGTGGGACAGAGAGCTTTCTTT.

This clonotype was seen at least ten times. The V gene is TRBV5-5, the J gene TRBJ1-2, with 7 bases matching TRBD1. This CDR3 spans 14 amino acids. Trimming took 2 bases from V and 5 from J; bases not matched to a gene: 6. Germline V CDR1 and CDR2: SGHKS, YYEKEE (reference sequence). CDR3 bases: TGTGCCAGCAGCTTAATTCAGGGGGAATATGGCTACACCTTC. As protein: CASSLIQGEYGYTF.

Regarding this clonotype: A read error is possible here, since a much larger clone lies one base away. The chain joins TRBV11-2 to TRBJ2-5; TRBD2 might be the D (5 bases). From germline, CDR1 is SGHAT and CDR2 FQNNGV. Trimming shortened V by 4 bases and J by 9 bases, and 15 bases separated the two germline ends. This CDR3 spans 13 amino acids. The CDR3 loop is CASSSAWPGAQYF. CDR3 nucleotides: TGTGCCAGCAGCTCAGCTTGGCCCGGGGCCCAGTACTTC.